A single sample gave rise to the 28 T cell receptor beta chains below, sequenced in a study of shared clonotypes between healthy human individuals. Generated by immunoSEQ multiplex PCR, the TCRdb table keeps only in-frame clones and is missing some. The sample contains under 750,000 clones, around 70% of which appear only once. Sequenced material: memory CD4+ T cells sorted from blood. This sample's subset: CD45RA-negative fraction. These receptors were collected from a woman aged 25 to 39 in good health.

The J gene is TRBJ1-3, the V gene TRBV7-9; no clear D gene. Germline CDR1 and CDR2: SEHNR and FQNEAQ (reference sequence). The CDR3 totals 16 residues. The V and J ends lost 4 bases and 4 bases respectively, with 17 bases between them. CDR3 sequence reads: CASSSWETEEGNTIYF. The CDR3 region has the DNA TGTGCCAGCAGCTCCTGGGAAACTGAAGAGGGAAACACCATATATTTT.

This clone was detected ten times or more. The chain carries TRBV27 and TRBJ2-1, with D unclear. The CDR3 runs to 11 residues. Trimming stripped 6 bases from V and 10 bases from J, with 10 bases between. Germline V lookup: CDR1 MNHEY, CDR2 SMNVEV (reference sequence). The CDR3 bases are TGTGCCAGCAGCGCCCGAAGCGAGCAGTTCTTC. Translated: CASSARSEQFF.

This clone was counted a few times. The chain couples TRBV28 to TRBJ2-7; possible D gene TRBD1, 9 bases. CDR1 MDHEN and CDR2 SYDVKM come from the germline V gene. The V end was cut by 1 base, the J end by 5 bases, with 27 bases between. The CDR3 has 19 amino acids. The CDR3 DNA reads TGTGCCAGCAGTTTATTCGGTGCGGGGGGACAGGGAGGTGTGAACGAGCAGTACTTC. Translation: CASSLFGAGGQGGVNEQYF.

The chain links TRBV27 to TRBJ2-7; D is perhaps TRBD2 (6 bases). This CDR3 spans 13 amino acids. V gave up 7 bases and J gave up 6 bases, with 16 bases separating them. Germline CDR1 reads MNHEY; CDR2 reads SMNVEV (reference sequence). CDR3 region: CASTRTGSTEQYF. CDR3 nucleotide sequence: TGTGCCAGCACACGGACCGGGAGTACCGAGCAGTACTTC.

This sequence joins TRBV29-1 and TRBJ2-6; D is unresolved. CDR1 is SQVTM, CDR2 ANQGSEA, per germline. The ends were cut back, 7 bases at V and 8 bases at J, with 18 bases in the middle. The CDR3 runs 14 residues. CDR3 amino acids: CSAGLGPPSNVLTF. CDR3 in DNA: TGCAGCGCAGGTCTAGGTCCCCCTTCCAACGTCCTGACTTTC.

The V gene is TRBV19, the J gene TRBJ1-5; TRBD1 might be the D (6 bases). Per germline, CDR1 LNHDA and CDR2 SQIVND (reference sequence). The V end lost 7 bases, the J end lost 7 bases, and 23 bases lay between the germline ends. The CDR3 loop spans 16 amino acids. CDR3 loop: CASNTFTGGQGQPQHF. The CDR3, as DNA: TGTGCCAGTAATACTTTTACGGGGGGGCAAGGGCAGCCCCAGCATTTT. Full variable domain (remainder filled in from reference TRBV19 and TRBJ1-5): DGGITQSPKYLFRKEGQNVTLSCEQNLNHDAMYWYRQDPGQGLRLIYYSQIVNDFQKGDIAEGYSVSREKKESFPLTVTSAQKNPTAFYLCASNTFTGGQGQPQHFGDGTRLSIL.

This chain uses TRBV25-1 with TRBJ2-7; 9 bases fit TRBD1. V was pared by 3 bases and J by 4 bases, with 10 bases of the junction left unmatched. The CDR3 is made up of 16 amino acids. Germline loops: CDR1 MGHDK, CDR2 SYGVNS. The CDR3: CASSDNGGQGLYEQYF. CDR3 DNA sequence: TGTGCCAGCAGTGACAATGGGGGACAGGGACTTTACGAGCAGTACTTC.

Only a few counts were recorded for this clone. The CDR3 coding sequence is TGTGCCATCAGCCAGGGTCACAATCAGCCCCAGCATTTT. Its translation is CAISQGHNQPQHF. The gene calls are TRBV10-3 and TRBJ1-5; a possible D gene is TRBD1 (5 bases). CDR1 is ENHRY, CDR2 SYGVKD, per germline. The CDR3 runs 13 residues. Trimming took 6 bases from V and 3 from J, leaving 9 bases between them.

This clone appeared a few times. Within the sample, other DNA sequences also encode this same CDR3. This sequence joins TRBV2 and TRBJ2-3, with 8 nucleotides matching TRBD2. The germline V gene encodes CDR1 SNHLY and CDR2 FYNNEI. With 2 bases clipped from V and 3 bases from J, the junction kept 7 bases outside the gene matches. The CDR3 runs to 16 residues. The chain's CDR3 is CASSELAGGGTDTQYF. The CDR3 DNA reads TGTGCCAGCAGTGAACTGGCGGGAGGTGGTACAGATACGCAGTATTTT.

Here the CDR3 reads CASSITRADQPQHF. The CDR3 bases are TGTGCCAGTAGTATTACCCGCGCGGATCAGCCCCAGCATTTT. This rearrangement joins TRBV19 to TRBJ1-5; D call uncertain. This CDR3 region has 14 residues. The germline CDR1 and CDR2 sequences are LNHDA and SQIVND (reference sequence). V was pared by 3 bases and J by 5 bases, with 11 bases between. The whole variable domain, filled in from reference TRBV19 and TRBJ1-5, reads DGGITQSPKYLFRKEGQNVTLSCEQNLNHDAMYWYRQDPGQGLRLIYYSQIVNDFQKGDIAEGYSVSREKKESFPLTVTSAQKNPTAFYLCASSITRADQPQHFGDGTRLSIL.

This clone was recorded only once. The chain uses TRBV27 and TRBJ1-4; D not resolved. The CDR3 runs to 15 residues. Trimming took off 0 bases at V and 4 bases at J, with 9 bases between the two ends. Germline lookup yields CDR1 MNHEY and CDR2 SMNVEV (reference sequence). CDR3 loop: CASSLSGQINEKLFF. CDR3 nucleotide sequence: TGTGCCAGCAGTTTATCGGGCCAGATTAATGAAAAACTGTTTTTT.

J is TRBJ2-5 and V is TRBV28; the match to TRBD1 covers 10 bases. Unmatched junction bases numbered 3, after V lost 5 bases and J lost 9 bases. The germline CDR1 and CDR2 sequences are MDHEN and SYDVKM. The CDR3 sequence is 12 residues long. The CDR3 DNA reads as TGTGCCAGCAGTCGGGACAGGGGCTCCCAGTACTTC. This codes for CASSRDRGSQYF. Using reference TRBV28 and TRBJ2-5 for the parts outside the CDR3, the full variable domain is DVKVTQSSRYLVKRTGEKVFLECVQDMDHENMFWYRQDPGLGLRLIYFSYDVKMKEKGDIPEGYSVSREKKERFSLILESASTNQTSMYLCASSRDRGSQYFGPGTRLLVL.

This clone was detected a few times. The J gene is TRBJ2-7, the V gene TRBV7-8, with D unresolved. There are 15 residues in the CDR3. Trimming left V 5 bases short and J 1 base short, with 15 bases between. Looked up from germline, CDR1 is SGHVS and CDR2 is FQNEAQ. The chain's CDR3 is CASSVLGWMSYEQYF. CDR3 coding DNA: TGTGCCAGCAGCGTACTTGGGTGGATGTCCTACGAGCAGTACTTC.

The sample holds a few counts of this clone. The chain recombines TRBV19 with TRBJ2-1; 11 positions match TRBD2. CDR1 and CDR2 from the germline V gene are LNHDA and SQIVND (reference sequence). The CDR3 runs 15 residues. Losses at the gene ends were 5 bases for V and 5 bases for J; bases not matched to a gene: 5. The CDR3 nucleotides read TGTGCCAGTAGTTCGACTAGCGGGGCTCACAATGAGCAGTTCTTC. The encoded protein is CASSSTSGAHNEQFF.

This chain joins TRBV27 and TRBJ2-6; 7 nucleotides align to TRBD1. CDR1 and CDR2 (germline): MNHEY, SMNVEV (reference sequence). Unmatched junction bases numbered 8, after V lost 6 bases and J lost 0 bases. CDR3 length: 17 amino acids. Here the CDR3 DNA reads TGTGCCAGCAGCCCGCAGGGGGTGCCCTCTGGGGCCAACGTCCTGACTTTC. Protein product: CASSPQGVPSGANVLTF. Full variable domain (missing parts from reference TRBV27 and TRBJ2-6): EAQVTQNPRYLITVTGKKLTVTCSQNMNHEYMSWYRQDPGLGLRQIYYSMNVEVTDKGDVPEGYKVSRKEKRNFPLILESPSPNQTSLYFCASSPQGVPSGANVLTFGAGSRLTVL.

This clone came up many times. The V and J genes are TRBV25-1 and TRBJ2-3; no clear D. The CDR3 has 13 residues. The ends were cut back, 10 bases at V and 1 base at J, with 12 bases in the middle. CDR1 and CDR2 (germline): MGHDK, SYGVNS. CDR3: CATAGPGTDTQYF. In DNA, the CDR3 is TGTGCCACGGCAGGCCCCGGCACAGATACGCAGTATTTT.

This chain links TRBV5-4 with TRBJ2-6, with a weak D call TRBD1 (5 bases). Trimming took 4 bases from V and 0 from J, leaving 14 bases between them. Germline CDR1 SGHNT, CDR2 YYREEE (reference sequence). CDR3 length: 17 residues. The CDR3 loop reads CASSDWQGSSGANVLTF. The DNA for the CDR3 is TGTGCCAGCAGCGATTGGCAGGGTTCCTCTGGGGCCAACGTCCTGACTTTC.

The chain recombines TRBV5-4 with TRBJ2-5; TRBD1 agrees at 9 bases. This CDR3 is 14 amino acids long. From germline, CDR1 is SGHNT and CDR2 YYREEE (reference sequence). V trimming: 4 bases; J trimming: 1 base; junction bases outside the gene matches: 2. The CDR3: CASSPTGGQETQYF. The CDR3 DNA reads TGTGCCAGCAGCCCGACAGGGGGCCAAGAGACCCAGTACTTC. Together with reference TRBV5-4 and TRBJ2-5, the CDR3 gives the full variable domain: ETGVTQSPTHLIKTRGQQVTLRCSSQSGHNTVSWYQQALGQGPQFIFQYYREEENGRGNFPPRFSGLQFPNYSSELNVNALELDDSALYLCASSPTGGQETQYFGPGTRLLVL.

The chain employs TRBV2 and TRBJ2-2, with 11 nucleotides matching TRBD2. The CDR3 has 16 amino acids. In germline, CDR1 is SNHLY, CDR2 FYNNEI. V gave up 8 bases and J gave up 0 bases; unmatched junction bases: 5. CDR3: CASSGTSGSNTGELFF. The CDR3 bases are TGTGCCAGCTCCGGGACTAGCGGATCGAACACCGGGGAGCTGTTTTTT.

The CDR3 DNA reads as TGCGCCAGCAGCCAACGACCGGGACTAGCGGGAGGGTACACAGATACGCAGTATTTT. Its protein product is CASSQRPGLAGGYTDTQYF. The genes are TRBV4-1 and TRBJ2-3; TRBD2 aligns across 16 bases. The CDR3 loop spans 19 amino acids. With 2 bases clipped from V and 2 bases from J, the junction kept 7 bases outside the gene matches. Per the germline V gene, CDR1 is MGHRA and CDR2 is YSYEKL.

This clone came up a few times. The V and J genes are TRBV2 and TRBJ1-5, with a tentative D call TRBD1 (6 bases). V lost 7 bases and J 2 bases, leaving 15 bases between the germline ends. This CDR3 has 15 amino acids. In germline, CDR1 is SNHLY, CDR2 FYNNEI. CDR3 nucleotides: TGTGCCAGCAACCCGCAGGGGTTTGGCAATCAGCCCCAGCATTTT. Protein: CASNPQGFGNQPQHF.

This rearrangement joins TRBV25-1 to TRBJ2-1; 8 positions agree with TRBD2. CDR1 is MGHDK, CDR2 SYGVNS, per germline. The trim removed 4 bases at V and 7 bases at J, leaving 15 bases unmatched. The CDR3 runs 17 residues. The CDR3 bases are TGTGCCAGCAGTGCCCCTACGGGAGGGGAGGGGTCGAATGAGCAGTTCTTC. Translating gives CASSAPTGGEGSNEQFF.

For the CDR3, the DNA is TGTGCCAGCAGTTACGGCGGGAGGGCCGGAGAGCAGTACTTC. Residues: CASSYGGRAGEQYF. This chain links TRBV6-6 with TRBJ2-5, with 9 bases fitting TRBD2. Per germline, CDR1 MNHNY and CDR2 SVGAGI (reference sequence). The CDR3 has 14 amino acids. V lost 2 bases and J lost 11; bases outside the gene matches: 9.

The rearrangement uses TRBV19 and TRBJ2-1, with D possibly TRBD1 on 6 matching bases. The V gene's germline CDR1 is LNHDA and CDR2 SQIVND (reference sequence). Trimming shortened V by 5 bases and J by 0 bases, and 11 bases separated the two germline ends. This CDR3 has 15 amino acids. The CDR3 reads CASSPRGSSYNEQFF. CDR3 DNA: TGTGCCAGTAGTCCCAGGGGTAGCTCCTACAATGAGCAGTTCTTC.

This clone was detected only once. The chain is built from TRBV19 and TRBJ1-5; perhaps TRBD1 as D (5 bases). Germline assignment: CDR1 LNHDA and CDR2 SQIVND (reference sequence). V was trimmed by 3 bases and J by 7 bases, leaving 13 bases between them. This CDR3 has 14 amino acids. CDR3 sequence reads: CASSILGGRQPQHF. CDR3 DNA sequence: TGTGCCAGTAGTATCCTGGGGGGGAGGCAGCCCCAGCATTTT.

About this clone: Other DNA sequences in this specimen translate into the identical CDR3. The chain uses TRBV2 and TRBJ2-5; D is unresolved. The CDR3 consists of 12 residues. CDR1 and CDR2 from the germline V gene are SNHLY and FYNNEI. Trimming removed 3 bases at V and 5 bases at J, with 7 bases between. Here the CDR3 reads CASSERRETQYF. CDR3 bases: TGTGCCAGCAGTGAGAGAAGGGAGACCCAGTACTTC. Full variable domain (outside the CDR3, taken from reference TRBV2 and TRBJ2-5): EPEVTQTPSHQVTQMGQEVILRCVPISNHLYFYWYRQILGQKVEFLVSFYNNEISEKSEIFDDQFSVERPDGSNFTLKIRSTKLEDSAMYFCASSERRETQYFGPGTRLLVL.

This clone was counted a single time. The chain is built from TRBV29-1 and TRBJ2-1; D tentatively fits TRBD1 or TRBD2 (5 bases each). The CDR3 has 14 amino acids. Germline assignment: CDR1 SQVTM and CDR2 ANQGSEA. V was pared by 6 bases and J by 3 bases, with 15 bases between. The DNA of the CDR3 is TGCAGCGTGTCAGGGTCTAGCAACTACAATGAGCAGTTCTTC. As protein: CSVSGSSNYNEQFF.

Worth noting for this clone: The same CDR3 is also encoded by other DNA sequences in this sample. The rearrangement uses TRBV6-4 and TRBJ2-1, with TRBD2 matching over 9 bases. Looked up from germline, CDR1 is MRHNA and CDR2 is SNTAGT. This CDR3 is 14 amino acids long. The junction had 2 bases not matched to a gene; V was cut back by 4 bases and J by 4 bases. In nucleotides, the CDR3 is TGTGCCAGCAGTGTACTAGCGGGTTACAATGAGCAGTTCTTC. Protein product: CASSVLAGYNEQFF.